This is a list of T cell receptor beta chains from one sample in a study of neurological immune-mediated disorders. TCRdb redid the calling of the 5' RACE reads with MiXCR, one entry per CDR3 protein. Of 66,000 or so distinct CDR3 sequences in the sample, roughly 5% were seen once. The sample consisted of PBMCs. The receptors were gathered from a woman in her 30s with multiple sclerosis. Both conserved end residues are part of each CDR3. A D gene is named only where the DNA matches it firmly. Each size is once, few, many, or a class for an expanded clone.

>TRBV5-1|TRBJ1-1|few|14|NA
TGCGCCAGCAGCTTGGGGCTCGGGGACACTGAAGCTTTCTTT
CASSLGLGDTEAFF
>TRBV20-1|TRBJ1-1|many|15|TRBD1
TGCAGTGCTAGAGATCTCGACAGGGAGGACACTGAAGCTTTCTTT
CSARDLDREDTEAFF
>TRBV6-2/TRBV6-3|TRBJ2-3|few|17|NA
TGTGCCAGCAGCCGACGCCGACAGGTTGGTGTTGGAGATACGCAGTATTTT
CASSRRRQVGVGDTQYF
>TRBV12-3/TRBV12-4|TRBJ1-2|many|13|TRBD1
TGTGCCAGCAGGAAGGGGGCGAACTATGGCTACACCTTC
CASRKGANYGYTF
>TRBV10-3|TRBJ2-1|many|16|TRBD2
TGTGCCATCAGTGGTCTGACTAGCGGGGAATACAATGAGCAGTTCTTC
CAISGLTSGEYNEQFF
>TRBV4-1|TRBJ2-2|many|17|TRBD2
TGCGCCAGCAGCCAAAGGCCGGGACTAGCGACCTCCGGGGAGCTGTTTTTT
CASSQRPGLATSGELFF
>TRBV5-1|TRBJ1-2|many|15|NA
TGCGCCAGCAGCTACGGCGGGGAGCGGGTCGATGGCTACACCTTC
CASSYGGERVDGYTF
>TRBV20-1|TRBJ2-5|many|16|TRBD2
TGCAGTGCTAGAGCGGGACTAGCAGTAGATCAAGAGACCCAGTACTTC
CSARAGLAVDQETQYF
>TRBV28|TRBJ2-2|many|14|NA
TGTGCCAGCAGGGACGAGTTGAACACCGGGGAGCTGTTTTTT
CASRDELNTGELFF
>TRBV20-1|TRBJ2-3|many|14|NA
TGCAGTGCTAGGGAGGGAGTGGGCACAGATACGCAGTATTTT
CSAREGVGTDTQYF
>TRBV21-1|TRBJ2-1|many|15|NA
TGTGCCAGCAGCAAAGGTCGGAGGACGCGCAATGAGCAGTTCTTC
CASSKGRRTRNEQFF
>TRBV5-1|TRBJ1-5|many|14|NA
TGCGCCAGCAGCTTGGGGGATAGCAATCAGCCCCAGAATTTT
CASSLGDSNQPQNF
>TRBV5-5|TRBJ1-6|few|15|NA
TGTGCCAGCAGCTTGGTCACCGGTAATAATTCACCCCTCAACTTT
CASSLVTGNNSPLNF
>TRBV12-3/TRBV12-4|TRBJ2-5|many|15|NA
TGTGCCAGCAGTTTAGCGTCCGGGGTTGGGGAGACCCAGTACTTC
CASSLASGVGETQYF